This TCR beta chain came from a study of patients and donors after allogeneic stem cell transplantation. TCRdb re-analysed the RT-PCR reads in MiXCR, keeping a single row per CDR3 protein. This repertoire shows 9,000 to 15,000 distinct CDR3 sequences, under 30% found once; its top ten account for about half. CDR1 and CDR2 (germline): SGHRS, YFSETQ. With 4 bases removed from V and 6 bases from J, the gap between germline ends came to 14 bases. This CDR3 has 14 residues. The material sequenced was blood, either unsorted or a sorted T cell fraction (not recorded which). The clonotype was recovered from a human donor who was either an allogeneic HSCT recipient or a stem cell or donor lymphocyte infusion donor (not recorded which). It is not recorded whose cells these are; they may come from a transplant donor. The rearrangement links TRBV5-1 to TRBJ1-3, with a tentative D call TRBD1 (6 bases). The CDR3 sequence: CASSLQGSENTIYF. The CDR3 region has the DNA TGCGCCAGCAGCCTACAGGGTTCAGAAAACACCATATATTTT.